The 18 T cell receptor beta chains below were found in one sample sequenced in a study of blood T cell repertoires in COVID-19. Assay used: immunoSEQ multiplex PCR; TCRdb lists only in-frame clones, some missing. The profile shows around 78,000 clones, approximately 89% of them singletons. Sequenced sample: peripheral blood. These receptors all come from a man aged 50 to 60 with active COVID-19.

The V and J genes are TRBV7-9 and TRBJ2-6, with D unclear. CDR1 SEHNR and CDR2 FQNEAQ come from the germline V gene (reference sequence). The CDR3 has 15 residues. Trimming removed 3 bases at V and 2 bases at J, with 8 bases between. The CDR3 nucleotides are TGTGCCAGCAGCTTTCGCACAGCTGGGGCCAACGTCCTGACTTTC. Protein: CASSFRTAGANVLTF. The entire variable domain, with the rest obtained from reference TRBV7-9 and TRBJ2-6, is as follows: DTGVSQNPRHKITKRGQNVTFRCDPISEHNRLYWYRQTLGQGPEFLTYFQNEAQLEKSRLLSDRFSAERPKGSFSTLEIQRTEQGDSAMYLCASSFRTAGANVLTFGAGSRLTVL.

The CDR3 region has the DNA TGTGCCAGCATGGAGGGCGGGGTTAGCTCCTACGAGCAGTACTTC. The encoded protein is CASMEGGVSSYEQYF. V is TRBV28 and J is TRBJ2-7, with D maybe TRBD2 (6 bases). Trimming removed 7 bases from V and 0 bases from J, with 16 bases in between. Germline loops: CDR1 MDHEN, CDR2 SYDVKM. This CDR3 contains 15 residues.

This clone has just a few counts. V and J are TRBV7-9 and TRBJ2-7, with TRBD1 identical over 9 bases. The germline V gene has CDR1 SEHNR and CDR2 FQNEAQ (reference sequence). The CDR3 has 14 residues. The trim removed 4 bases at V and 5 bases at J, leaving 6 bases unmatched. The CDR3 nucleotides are TGTGCCAGCAGCTGGGACAGGGAGGGGGACGAGCAGTACTTC. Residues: CASSWDREGDEQYF.

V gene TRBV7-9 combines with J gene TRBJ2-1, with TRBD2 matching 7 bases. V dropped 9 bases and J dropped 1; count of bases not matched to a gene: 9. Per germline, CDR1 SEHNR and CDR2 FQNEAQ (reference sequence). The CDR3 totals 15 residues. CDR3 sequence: CASSPPGGSYNEQFF. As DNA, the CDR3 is TGTGCCAGTTCACCACCGGGGGGTTCCTACAATGAGCAGTTCTTC.

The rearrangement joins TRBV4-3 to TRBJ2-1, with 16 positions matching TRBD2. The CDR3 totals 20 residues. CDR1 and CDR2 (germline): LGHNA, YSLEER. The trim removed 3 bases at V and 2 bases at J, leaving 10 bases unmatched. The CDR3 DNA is TGCGCCAGCAGCCACCTAGGGACTAGCGGGGGGGATTGGACCTACAATGAGCAGTTCTTC. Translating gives CASSHLGTSGGDWTYNEQFF.

CDR3 in amino acids: CASSSGQDWQPQHF. CDR3 nucleotide sequence: TGTGCCAGCAGTTCGGGCCAGGACTGGCAGCCCCAGCATTTT. The genes are TRBV28 and TRBJ1-5; D is unclear. CDR1 and CDR2 (germline): MDHEN, SYDVKM. The CDR3 has 14 amino acids. V gave up 4 bases and J gave up 7 bases, with 14 bases separating them.

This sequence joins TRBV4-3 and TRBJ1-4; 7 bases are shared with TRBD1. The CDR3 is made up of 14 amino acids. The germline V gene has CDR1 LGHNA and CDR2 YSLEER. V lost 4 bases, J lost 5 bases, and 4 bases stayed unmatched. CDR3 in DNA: TGCGCCAGCAGCCGACAGGGTCCCAATGAAAAACTGTTTTTT. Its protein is CASSRQGPNEKLFF.

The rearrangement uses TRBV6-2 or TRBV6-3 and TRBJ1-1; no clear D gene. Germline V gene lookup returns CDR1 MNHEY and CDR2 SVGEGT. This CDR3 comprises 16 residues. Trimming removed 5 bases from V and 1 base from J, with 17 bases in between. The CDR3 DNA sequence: TGTGCCAGCAGTCCCATCGGTCCCGCCGGGAACACTGAAGCTTTCTTT. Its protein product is CASSPIGPAGNTEAFF.

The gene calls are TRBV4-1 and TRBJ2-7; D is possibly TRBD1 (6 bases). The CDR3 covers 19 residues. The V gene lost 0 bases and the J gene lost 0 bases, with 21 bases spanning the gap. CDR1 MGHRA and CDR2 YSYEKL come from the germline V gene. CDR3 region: CASSQEDPLGAGFSYEQYF. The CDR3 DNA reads TGCGCCAGCAGCCAAGAGGACCCTCTGGGGGCAGGGTTCTCCTACGAGCAGTACTTC.

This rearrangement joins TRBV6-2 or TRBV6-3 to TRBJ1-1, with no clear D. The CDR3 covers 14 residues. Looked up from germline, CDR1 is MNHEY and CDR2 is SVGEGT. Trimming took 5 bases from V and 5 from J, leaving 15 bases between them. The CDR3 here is CASSRRAGETEAFF. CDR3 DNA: TGTGCCAGCAGTCGCCGGGCCGGGGAGACTGAAGCTTTCTTT.

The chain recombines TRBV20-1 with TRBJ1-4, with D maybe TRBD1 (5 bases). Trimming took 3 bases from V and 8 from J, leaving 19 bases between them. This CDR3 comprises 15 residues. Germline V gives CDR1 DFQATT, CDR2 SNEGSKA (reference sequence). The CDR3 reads CSASDRAGVWEKLFF. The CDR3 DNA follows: TGCAGTGCTAGTGATCGGGCGGGGGTTTGGGAAAAACTGTTTTTT.

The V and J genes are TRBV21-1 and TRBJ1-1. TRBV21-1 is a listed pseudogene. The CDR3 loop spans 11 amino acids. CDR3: CASSPGPEAFF. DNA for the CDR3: TGTGCCAGCAGCCCCGGTCCGGAAGCTTTCTTT.

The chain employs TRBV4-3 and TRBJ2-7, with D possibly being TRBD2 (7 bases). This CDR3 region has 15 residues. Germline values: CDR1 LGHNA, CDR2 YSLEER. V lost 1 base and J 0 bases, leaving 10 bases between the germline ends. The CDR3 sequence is CASSQGGGHSYEQYF. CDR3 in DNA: TGCGCCAGCAGCCAAGGCGGGGGCCACTCCTACGAGCAGTACTTC.

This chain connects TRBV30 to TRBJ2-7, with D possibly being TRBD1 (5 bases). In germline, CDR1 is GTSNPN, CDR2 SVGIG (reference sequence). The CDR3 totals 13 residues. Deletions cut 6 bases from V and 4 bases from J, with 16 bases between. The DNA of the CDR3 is TGTGCCTGTCTTCCGCAGGGTTCTTACGAGCAGTACTTC. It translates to CACLPQGSYEQYF.

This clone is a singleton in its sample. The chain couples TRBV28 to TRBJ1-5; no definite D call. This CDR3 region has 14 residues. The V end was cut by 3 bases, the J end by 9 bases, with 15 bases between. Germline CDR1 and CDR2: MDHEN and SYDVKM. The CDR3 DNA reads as TGTGCCAGCAGTTTCCGGGGTTCCAGTTGGCCCCAGCATTTT. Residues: CASSFRGSSWPQHF.

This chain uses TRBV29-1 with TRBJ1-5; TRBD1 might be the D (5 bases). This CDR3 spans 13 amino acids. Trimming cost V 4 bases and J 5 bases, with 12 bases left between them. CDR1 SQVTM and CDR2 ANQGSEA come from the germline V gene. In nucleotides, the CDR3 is TGCAGCGTTGTAGCGGGGGTGGATCAGCCCCAGCATTTT. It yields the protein CSVVAGVDQPQHF.

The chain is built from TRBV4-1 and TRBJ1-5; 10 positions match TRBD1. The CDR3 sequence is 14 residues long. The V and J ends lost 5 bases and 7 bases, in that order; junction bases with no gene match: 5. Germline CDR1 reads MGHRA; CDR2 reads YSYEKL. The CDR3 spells CASSYGTGEQPQHF. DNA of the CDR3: TGCGCCAGCAGCTACGGGACAGGGGAACAGCCCCAGCATTTT.

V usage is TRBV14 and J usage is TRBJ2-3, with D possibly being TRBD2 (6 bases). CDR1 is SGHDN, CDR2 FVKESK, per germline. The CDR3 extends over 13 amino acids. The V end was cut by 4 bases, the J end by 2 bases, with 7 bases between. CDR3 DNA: TGTGCCAGCAGCCCGGGAGTCACAGATACGCAGTATTTT. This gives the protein CASSPGVTDTQYF.